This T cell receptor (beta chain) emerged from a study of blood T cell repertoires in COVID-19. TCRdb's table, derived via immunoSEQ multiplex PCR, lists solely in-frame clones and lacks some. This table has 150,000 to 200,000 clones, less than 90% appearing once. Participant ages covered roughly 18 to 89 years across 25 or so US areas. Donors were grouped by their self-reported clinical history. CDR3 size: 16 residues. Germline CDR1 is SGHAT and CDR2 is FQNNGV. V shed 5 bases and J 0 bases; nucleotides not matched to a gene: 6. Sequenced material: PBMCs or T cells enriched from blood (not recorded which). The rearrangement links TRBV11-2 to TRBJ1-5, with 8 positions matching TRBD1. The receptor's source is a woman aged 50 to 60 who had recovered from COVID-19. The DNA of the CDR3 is TGTGCCAGCAGCCCAGGGACAGGCTTTAGCAATCAGCCCCAGCATTTT. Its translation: CASSPGTGFSNQPQHF.